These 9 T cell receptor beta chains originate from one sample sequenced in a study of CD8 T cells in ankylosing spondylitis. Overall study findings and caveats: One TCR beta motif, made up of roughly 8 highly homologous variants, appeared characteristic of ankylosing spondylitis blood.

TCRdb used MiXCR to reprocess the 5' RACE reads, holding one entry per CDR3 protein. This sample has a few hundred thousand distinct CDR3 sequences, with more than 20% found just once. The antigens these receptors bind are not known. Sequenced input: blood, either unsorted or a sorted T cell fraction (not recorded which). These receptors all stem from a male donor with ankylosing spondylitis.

Here the CDR3 DNA reads TGTGCCAGCAGCCTATCACGATCGGAGCAGTATTTT. It specifies CASSLSRSEQYF. This chain uses TRBV7-2 with TRBJ2-3; D is unresolved. The CDR3 extends over 12 amino acids. The germline V gene encodes CDR1 SGHTA and CDR2 FQGNSA. The ends were cut back, 5 bases at V and 11 bases at J, with 14 bases in the middle. Drawing the rest from reference TRBV7-2 and TRBJ2-3, the complete variable domain is GAGVSQSPSNKVTEKGKDVELRCDPISGHTALYWYRQSLGQGLEFLIYFQGNSAPDKSGLPSDRFSAERTGGSVSTLTIQRTQQEDSAVYLCASSLSRSEQYFGPGTRLTVL.

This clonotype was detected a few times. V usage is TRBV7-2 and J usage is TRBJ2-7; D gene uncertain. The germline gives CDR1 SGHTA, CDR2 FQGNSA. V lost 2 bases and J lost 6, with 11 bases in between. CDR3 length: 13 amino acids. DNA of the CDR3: TGTGCCAGCAGCTTATTCAGTAACTTCGAGCAGTACTTC. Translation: CASSLFSNFEQYF.

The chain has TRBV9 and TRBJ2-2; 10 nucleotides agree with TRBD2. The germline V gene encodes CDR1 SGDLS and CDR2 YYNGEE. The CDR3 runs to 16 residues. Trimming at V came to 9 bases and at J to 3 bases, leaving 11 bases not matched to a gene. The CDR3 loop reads CATSPLAGADTGELFF. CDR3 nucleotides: TGTGCCACCTCTCCCCTAGCGGGAGCCGACACCGGGGAGCTGTTTTTT.

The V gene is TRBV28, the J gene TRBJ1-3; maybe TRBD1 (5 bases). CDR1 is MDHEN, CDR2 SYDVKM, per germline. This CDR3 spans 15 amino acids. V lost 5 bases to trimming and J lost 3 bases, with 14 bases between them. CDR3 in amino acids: CASSDGRQSGNTIYF. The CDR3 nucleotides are TGTGCCAGCAGTGATGGGCGACAGAGTGGAAACACCATATATTTT.

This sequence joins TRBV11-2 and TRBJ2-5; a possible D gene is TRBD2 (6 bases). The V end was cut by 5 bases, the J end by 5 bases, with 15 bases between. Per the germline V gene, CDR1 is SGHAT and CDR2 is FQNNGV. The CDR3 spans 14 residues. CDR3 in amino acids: CASSLWGGDETQYF. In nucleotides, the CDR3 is TGTGCCAGCAGCCTTTGGGGAGGCGATGAGACCCAGTACTTC.

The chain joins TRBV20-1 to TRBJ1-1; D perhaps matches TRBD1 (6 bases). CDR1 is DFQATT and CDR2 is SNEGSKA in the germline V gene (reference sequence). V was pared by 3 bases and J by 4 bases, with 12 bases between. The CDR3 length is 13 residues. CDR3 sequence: CSARDGTSTEAFF. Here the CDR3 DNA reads TGCAGTGCTAGGGACGGGACAAGCACTGAAGCTTTCTTT.

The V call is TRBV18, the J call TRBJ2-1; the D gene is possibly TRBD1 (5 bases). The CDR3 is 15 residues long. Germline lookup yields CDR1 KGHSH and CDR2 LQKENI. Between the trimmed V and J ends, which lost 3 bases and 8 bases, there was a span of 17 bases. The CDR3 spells CASSPTGAGIDEQFF. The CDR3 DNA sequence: TGTGCCAGCTCACCTACCGGCGCAGGGATCGATGAGCAGTTCTTC.

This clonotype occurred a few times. Here the CDR3 reads CASSIPGTGTGGEAFF. CDR3 in DNA: TGTGCCAGTAGTATACCCGGGACAGGCACGGGCGGTGAAGCTTTCTTT. J is TRBJ1-1 and V is TRBV19; 8 bases line up with TRBD1. CDR1 LNHDA and CDR2 SQIVND come from the germline V gene (reference sequence). Trimming removed 2 bases from V and 7 bases from J; junction bases left unmatched: 12. This CDR3 has 16 amino acids.

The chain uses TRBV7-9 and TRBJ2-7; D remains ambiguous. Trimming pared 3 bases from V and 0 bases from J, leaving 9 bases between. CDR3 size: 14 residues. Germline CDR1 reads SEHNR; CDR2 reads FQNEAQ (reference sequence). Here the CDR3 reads CASSLSRTSYEQYF. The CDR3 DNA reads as TGTGCCAGCAGCTTGAGCCGTACCTCCTACGAGCAGTACTTC.